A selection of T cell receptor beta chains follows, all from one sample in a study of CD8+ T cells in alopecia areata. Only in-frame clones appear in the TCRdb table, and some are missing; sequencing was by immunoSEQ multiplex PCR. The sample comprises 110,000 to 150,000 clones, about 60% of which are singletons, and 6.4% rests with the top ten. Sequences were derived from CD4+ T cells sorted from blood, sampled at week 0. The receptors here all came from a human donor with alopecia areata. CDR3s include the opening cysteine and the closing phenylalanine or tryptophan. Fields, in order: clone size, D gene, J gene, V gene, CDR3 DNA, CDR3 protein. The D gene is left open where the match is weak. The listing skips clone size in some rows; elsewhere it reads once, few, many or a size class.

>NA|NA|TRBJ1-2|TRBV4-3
TGCGCCAGCAGCCAAGATATATCGGGGGCGTATGGTGGCTACACCTTC
CASSQDISGAYGGYTF
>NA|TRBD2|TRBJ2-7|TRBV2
TGTGCCAGCAGTGATGGACATCCAGGGAGGGGCGAGCAGTACTTC
CASSDGHPGRGEQYF
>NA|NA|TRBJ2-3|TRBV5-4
TGTGCCAGCAGCTTCGGGGGTTTTGGGACAGATACGCAGTATTTT
CASSFGGFGTDTQYF
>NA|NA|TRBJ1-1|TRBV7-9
TGTGCCAGCAGCCCGAATTCACTGAGGAAAAACACTGAAGCTTTCTTT
CASSPNSLRKNTEAFF
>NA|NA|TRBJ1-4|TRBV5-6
TGTGCCAGCAGCTTGGCTCGGGGTTTTGGTGAAAAACTGTTTTTT
CASSLARGFGEKLFF
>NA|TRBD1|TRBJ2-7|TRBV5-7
TGTGCCAGCAGGGTGGGACAGTATTACGAGCAGTACTTC
CASRVGQYYEQYF
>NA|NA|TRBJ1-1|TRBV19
TGTGCCAGTAGTTCAGCGGGGGGAGTTTTCTTT
CASSSAGGVFF
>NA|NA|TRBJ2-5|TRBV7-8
TGTGCCAGCAGCTTAGGGACTAATCCGGAGACCCAGTACTTC
CASSLGTNPETQYF
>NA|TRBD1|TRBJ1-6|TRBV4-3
TGCGCCAGCAGCCTCGACAGGGTTGGATCACCCCTCCACTTT
CASSLDRVGSPLHF
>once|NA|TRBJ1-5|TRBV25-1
TGTGCCAGCTCGAGAGGGGCAGATGCAAGTCAGCCCCAGCATTTT
CASSRGADASQPQHF
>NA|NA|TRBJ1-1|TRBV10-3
TGTGCCATCAGTGAGTCTGGCGGGACAAGCCGTGAAGCTTTCTTT
CAISESGGTSREAFF
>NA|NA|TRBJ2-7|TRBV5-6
TGTGCCAGCAGCCTTGGCCGCTACGAGCAGTACTTC
CASSLGRYEQYF
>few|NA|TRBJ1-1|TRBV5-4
TGTGCCAGCAACCCGGGAGGGTCCCTATCTGAAGCTTTCTTT
CASNPGGSLSEAFF
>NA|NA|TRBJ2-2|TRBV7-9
TGTGCCAGCAGCTTAGTACAGAACACCGGGGAGCTGTTTTTT
CASSLVQNTGELFF
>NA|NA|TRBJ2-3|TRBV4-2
TGTGCCAGCAGCTTCACAGTCGGAGGGGCCCTAGATACGCAGTATTTT
CASSFTVGGALDTQYF
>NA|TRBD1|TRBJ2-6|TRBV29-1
TGCAGCGCCGGACAGGCCTACTCTGGGGCCAACGTCCTGACTTTC
CSAGQAYSGANVLTF
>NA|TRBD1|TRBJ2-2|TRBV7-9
TGTGCCAGCAGCGCAATCCCGGGACAGGGTCCGAACACCGGGGAGCTGTTTTTT
CASSAIPGQGPNTGELFF
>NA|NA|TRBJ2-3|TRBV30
TGTGCCGGGAAGGCCAGCGGGTCCACAGATACGCAGTATTTT
CAGKASGSTDTQYF
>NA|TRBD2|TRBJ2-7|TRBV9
TGTGCCAGCAGCTCAGGACTAGTGACCTACGAGCAGTACTTC
CASSSGLVTYEQYF
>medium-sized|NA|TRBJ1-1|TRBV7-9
TGTGCCAGCAGCCAAGAGGGGAGGAACACTGAAGCTTTCTTT
CASSQEGRNTEAFF
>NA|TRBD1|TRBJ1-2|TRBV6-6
TGTGCCAGCAGCAATAGACAGGGCTGGGGCTACACCTTC
CASSNRQGWGYTF
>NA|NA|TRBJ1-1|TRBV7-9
TGTGCCAGCGGCCAAAGGGGGACTGAAGCTTTCTTT
CASGQRGTEAFF
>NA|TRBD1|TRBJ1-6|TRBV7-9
TGTGCCAGCGGGCAGGGGGCGCCCAATTCACCCCTCCACTTT
CASGQGAPNSPLHF
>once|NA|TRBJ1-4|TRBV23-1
TGCGCCAGCAGTCACTCCAGGCGTTCTAATGAAAAACTGTTTTTT
CASSHSRRSNEKLFF
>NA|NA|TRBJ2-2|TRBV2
TGTGCCAGCCGGGATCAGGCCCCCGGGGAGCTGTTTTTT
CASRDQAPGELFF
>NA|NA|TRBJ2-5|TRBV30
TGTGCCTGGAGTCGGGGGCAGGAGACCCAGTACTTC
CAWSRGQETQYF
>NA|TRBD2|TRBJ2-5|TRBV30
TGTGCCTGGAGCGGAGCGGGACAAGAGACCCAGTACTTC
CAWSGAGQETQYF
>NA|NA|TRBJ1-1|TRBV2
TGTGCCAGCAGTGAAGCTAAGTCAGCTTTCTTT
CASSEAKSAFF
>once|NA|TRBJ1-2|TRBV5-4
TGTGCCAGCAGCACAGGAGACTATGGCTACACCTTC
CASSTGDYGYTF
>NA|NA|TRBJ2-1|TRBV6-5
TGTGCCAGCAGTCGGCCCTCCTACAATGAGCAGTTCTTC
CASSRPSYNEQFF
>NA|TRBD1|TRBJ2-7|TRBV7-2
TGTGCCAGCAGCTTAGAAACAGGGGTAGTTGAGCAGTACTTC
CASSLETGVVEQYF